These 20 T cell receptor beta chains were sequenced from one sample in a study of blood T cell repertoires in COVID-19. The method was immunoSEQ multiplex PCR; TCRdb's version includes in-frame clones alone and lacks a portion of them. This table has approximately 230,000 clones, roughly nine tenths appearing once. The source material was peripheral blood. These receptors were collected from a man younger than 35 with active or convalescent COVID-19.

The chain recombines TRBV2 with TRBJ2-7, with D possibly TRBD1 on 6 matching bases. Germline values: CDR1 SNHLY, CDR2 FYNNEI. With 5 bases removed from V and 3 bases from J, the gap between germline ends came to 17 bases. This CDR3 is 15 amino acids long. Written as DNA, the CDR3 is TGTGCCAGCAGTCGATCTTCTACAGGGTTCTACGAGCAGTACTTC. Protein product: CASSRSSTGFYEQYF.

This chain uses TRBV14 with TRBJ2-5; 7 bases agree with TRBD2. The germline V gene has CDR1 SGHDN and CDR2 FVKESK. Germline trimming cut 1 base from V and 1 base from J; bases unmatched to any gene: 6. This CDR3 spans 16 amino acids. For the CDR3, the DNA is TGTGCCAGCAGCCAAGGCACGGGGGGACTCCAAGAGACCCAGTACTTC. Its translation: CASSQGTGGLQETQYF.

This chain links TRBV15 with TRBJ1-1; 7 positions agree with TRBD1. The germline gives CDR1 LNHNV, CDR2 YYDKDF (reference sequence). Trimming took 5 bases from V and 0 from J; bases not matched to a gene: 6. The CDR3 sequence is 15 residues long. CDR3 DNA: TGTGCCACCAGCGTCCGACAGGGACTGAACACTGAAGCTTTCTTT. Amino acids: CATSVRQGLNTEAFF.

The chain is built from TRBV28 and TRBJ2-7, with 14 bases that match TRBD2. From germline, CDR1 is MDHEN and CDR2 SYDVKM. The CDR3 covers 15 residues. The V segment lost 5 bases and the J segment 4 bases; nucleotides outside the gene matches: 4. This CDR3 is CASSRGTSGSYEQYF. The CDR3 coding sequence is TGTGCCAGCAGTCGCGGGACTAGCGGGAGTTACGAGCAGTACTTC.

The V gene is TRBV11-2, the J gene TRBJ2-1; D might be TRBD2 (5 bases). Germline CDR1 reads SGHAT; CDR2 reads FQNNGV. The CDR3 covers 16 residues. V dropped 5 bases and J dropped 3 bases, with 17 bases sitting between them. CDR3: CASSTRSDWVYNEQFF. CDR3 DNA sequence: TGTGCCAGCAGCACCCGTTCGGACTGGGTCTACAATGAGCAGTTCTTC.

V gene TRBV27 combines with J gene TRBJ2-7; D not certain. Trimming stripped 2 bases from V and 4 bases from J, with 9 bases between. The germline V gene has CDR1 MNHEY and CDR2 SMNVEV (reference sequence). The CDR3 covers 13 residues. The DNA of the CDR3 is TGTGCCAGCAGTTTAAAACTGTCTTACGAGCAGTACTTC. Translating gives CASSLKLSYEQYF.

Points on this clone: Relative to the germline gene, one junction end is altered; a read error may explain this. The chain uses TRBV30 and TRBJ1-5, with 12 positions matching TRBD1. The CDR3 covers 15 residues. Per the germline V gene, CDR1 is GTSNPN and CDR2 is SVGIG (reference sequence). The DNA for the CDR3 is TGTGCCTGGAGTCAAGGGACAGGGGGCAAACAGCCCCAGCATTTT. Translated, it gives CAWSQGTGGKQPQHF.

The gene calls are TRBV12-3 or TRBV12-4 and TRBJ2-1; 12 nucleotides agree with TRBD1. The CDR3 loop spans 12 amino acids. The V gene end was trimmed by 6 bases and the J gene end by 15 bases; junction bases not matched to a gene: 6. The CDR3 region has the DNA TGTGCCAGCAGCCCAGGGACAGGGGGCCTGTTCTTC. Translating gives CASSPGTGGLFF.

The genes are TRBV19 and TRBJ1-2; tentatively, D is TRBD1 (5 bases). V dropped 9 bases and J dropped 4 bases, with 21 bases sitting between them. The CDR3 totals 15 residues. Germline assignment: CDR1 LNHDA and CDR2 SQIVND (reference sequence). CDR3 loop: CASLGRKDSSYGYTF. For the CDR3, the DNA is TGTGCCAGCCTCGGAAGAAAAGACAGTAGCTATGGCTACACCTTC.

The V call is TRBV2, the J call TRBJ1-1; a possible D gene is TRBD1 (6 bases). This CDR3 contains 14 residues. Germline CDR1 reads SNHLY; CDR2 reads FYNNEI. V was clipped by 8 bases and J by 0 bases, with 13 bases between them. CDR3 DNA: TGTGCCAGCCGGGGGGGCGGGATGAACACTGAAGCTTTCTTT. Protein: CASRGGGMNTEAFF.

This chain uses TRBV27 with TRBJ1-1; D unresolved. In germline, CDR1 is MNHEY, CDR2 SMNVEV (reference sequence). Deletions cut 2 bases from V and 0 bases from J, with 7 bases between. The length of the CDR3 is 14 residues. The CDR3 DNA reads TGTGCCAGCAGTTTACTTCCTCTGAACACTGAAGCTTTCTTT. This codes for CASSLLPLNTEAFF.

This sequence joins TRBV7-2 and TRBJ1-3; 9 bases match TRBD1. This CDR3 contains 16 residues. The germline CDR1 and CDR2 sequences are SGHTA and FQGNSA. The V gene end was trimmed by 1 base and the J gene end by 2 bases; junction bases not matched to a gene: 3. The DNA for the CDR3 is TGTGCCAGCAGCTTAGGGACAGGGGTAGCTGGAAACACCATATATTTT. Its protein product is CASSLGTGVAGNTIYF.

This chain joins TRBV19 and TRBJ1-2, with 9 bases aligning to TRBD1. The junction had 10 bases not matched to a gene; V was cut back by 0 bases and J by 2 bases. Germline CDR1 is LNHDA and CDR2 is SQIVND (reference sequence). There are 18 residues in the CDR3. The CDR3 DNA follows: TGTGCCAGTAGTATAGATTATCTAGGGACAGGGATCAACTATGGCTACACCTTC. Protein sequence: CASSIDYLGTGINYGYTF.

This clone occurred a few times. This CDR3 is CASSYSSMSGNSPLHF. The DNA for the CDR3 is TGTGCCAGCAGTTACTCTTCGATGAGCGGAAATTCACCCCTCCACTTT. This chain joins TRBV6-5 and TRBJ1-6; D unclear. Germline V gene sequence: CDR1 MNHEY, CDR2 SVGAGI. CDR3 length: 16 amino acids. V dropped 0 bases and J dropped 7 bases, with 13 bases sitting between them.

Concerning this clone: Within the sample, other DNA sequences also encode this same CDR3. J is TRBJ2-3 and V is TRBV29-1; possibly TRBD1 for D (5 bases). The CDR3 has 14 residues. CDR1 is SQVTM, CDR2 ANQGSEA, per germline. Trimming stripped 1 base from V and 1 base from J, with 9 bases between. CDR3 nucleotide sequence: TGCAGCGTTGAAGGCGGCAGGGGCACAGATACGCAGTATTTT. Protein sequence: CSVEGGRGTDTQYF.

This clone was seen more than once but under ten times. The chain uses TRBV7-8 and TRBJ1-1, with a tentative D call TRBD1 (6 bases). CDR3 size: 16 residues. Per the germline V gene, CDR1 is SGHVS and CDR2 is FQNEAQ. The V and J ends lost 5 bases and 1 base respectively, with 17 bases between them. CDR3 bases: TGTGCCAGCAGCAAACAATCCCCGACAGGGAACACTGAAGCTTTCTTT. Its translation: CASSKQSPTGNTEAFF.

This sequence joins TRBV25-1 and TRBJ1-1; a weak D match, TRBD1 (6 bases). The CDR3 is 14 amino acids. V lost 6 bases and J lost 4, with 15 bases in between. The V gene's germline CDR1 is MGHDK and CDR2 SYGVNS. The CDR3, as DNA: TGTGCCAGCAGCGCCCTGGGGGCGGGCACTGAAGCTTTCTTT. It translates to CASSALGAGTEAFF.

J is TRBJ2-7 and V is TRBV3-1 (or the pseudogene TRBV3-2); 12 positions agree with TRBD1. Germline-derived CDR1 and CDR2 are LGHDT and YNNKEL (reference sequence). The V segment lost 0 bases and the J segment 6 bases; nucleotides outside the gene matches: 21. The CDR3 contains 21 residues. The CDR3 DNA follows: TGTGCCAGCAGCCAAGATGGCCCCGGGGGCCGGGGACAGGGGGCGGGTGGCGAGCAGTACTTC. Protein sequence: CASSQDGPGGRGQGAGGEQYF.

The CDR3 DNA reads TGTGCCATCAGTGAGCCCAGGGCCGCCGGGGAGCTGTTTTTT. Its protein is CAISEPRAAGELFF. The rearrangement links TRBV10-3 to TRBJ2-2; possibly TRBD1 for D (5 bases). The germline V gene has CDR1 ENHRY and CDR2 SYGVKD. This CDR3 is 14 amino acids long. The V and J ends lost 2 bases and 6 bases respectively, with 10 bases between them.

J is TRBJ2-3 and V is TRBV3-1 (or the pseudogene TRBV3-2), with 9 bases fitting TRBD2. V gave up 1 base and J gave up 0 bases; unmatched junction bases: 5. CDR3 length: 17 residues. The V gene's germline CDR1 is LGHDT and CDR2 YNNKEL (reference sequence). The CDR3 loop reads CASSQVRLAVSTDTQYF. CDR3 DNA sequence: TGTGCCAGCAGCCAAGTGAGACTAGCGGTAAGCACAGATACGCAGTATTTT.